This TCR beta chain was documented in a study of beta chain features in type 1 diabetes. Study at large: Sorted cells from all samples, numbering about 100,000,000, were examined.

Every bit of the isolated RNA underwent reverse transcription, so sequencing read expressed TCRB transcripts. Libraries were prepared by immunoSEQ multiplex PCR; TCRdb keeps only in-frame clonotypes and omits some of them. The sample lists about 160,000 clones, approximately 9.1% seen once, with 0.65% to 0.9% in the top ten. Cell sorting via CD45RO/CCR7/CD25/CD127/CD95/CD27 was performed to obtain CD4+ naive, central memory, regulatory and stem cell-like memory cells. Comments on this clone: The antigen is undetermined.

The CDR3 has 14 residues. The V and J ends lost 5 bases and 1 base, in that order; junction bases with no gene match: 4. CDR1 SGHDT and CDR2 YYEEEE come from the germline V gene. Study results and caveats: It was among patients, rather than healthy donors, that naive, central memory and Treg TCRB repertoires appeared more similar. TCRB CDR3s were moderately but significantly shorter in Type 1 diabetes patients in all four CD4+ subsets.

The chain couples TRBV5-6 to TRBJ1-1; 8 nucleotides match TRBD1. Sequenced material: central memory CD4+ T cells from blood. This receptor was taken from a woman in her 30s with type 1 diabetes. The CDR3 sequence is CASRRTGRNTEAFF. Here the CDR3 DNA reads TGTGCCAGCAGGCGGACAGGGAGGAACACTGAAGCTTTCTTT.